The TCR beta chain under discussion was sequenced for a study of blood T cells in healthy people across ages. A second PCR, run for about 6 to 11 cycles, used a sample-barcoded 5' primer plus a J-beta primer mix. Each CDR3 protein is one row after TCRdb ran MiXCR on the 5' RACE reads. The data hold 1.5 million to 2 million distinct CDR3 sequences, with 39% observed a single time. The CDR3 runs to 18 residues. The germline gives CDR1 SGHDT, CDR2 YYEEEE. In the case of this clonotype: One end of the junction is discordant with germline, which a read error may explain.

The source material was blood. This receptor was identified in a human donor in good health. The chain is built from TRBV5-6 and TRBJ1-6; 7 bases match TRBD1. Written as DNA, the CDR3 is TGTGCCAGCAGCTGGGACCCAAGGAGACAGGGTTATAATTCACCCTTCCACTTT. Translated, it gives CASSWDPRRQGYNSPFHF.